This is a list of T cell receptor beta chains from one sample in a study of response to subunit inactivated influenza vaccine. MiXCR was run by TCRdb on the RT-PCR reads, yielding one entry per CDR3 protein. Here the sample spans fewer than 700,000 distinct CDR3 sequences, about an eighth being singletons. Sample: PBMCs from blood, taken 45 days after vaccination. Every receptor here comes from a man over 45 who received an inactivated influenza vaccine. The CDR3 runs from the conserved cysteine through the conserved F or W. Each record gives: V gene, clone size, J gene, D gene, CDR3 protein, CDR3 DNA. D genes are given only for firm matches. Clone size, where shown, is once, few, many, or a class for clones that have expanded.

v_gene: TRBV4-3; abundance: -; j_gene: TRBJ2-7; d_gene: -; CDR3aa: CASSQHPEYEQYF; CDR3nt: TGCGCCAGCAGCCAACACCCAGAGTACGAGCAGTACTTC
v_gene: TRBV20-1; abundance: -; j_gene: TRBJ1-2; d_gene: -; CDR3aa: CSARAVRGYTF; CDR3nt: TGCAGTGCGCGGGCAGTTAGGGGCTACACCTTC
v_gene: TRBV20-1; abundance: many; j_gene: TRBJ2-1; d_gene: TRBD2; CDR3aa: CSARLVRGAGVGNNEQFF; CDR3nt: TGCAGTGCTAGATTAGTCCGAGGGGCGGGAGTAGGGAACAATGAGCAGTTCTTC
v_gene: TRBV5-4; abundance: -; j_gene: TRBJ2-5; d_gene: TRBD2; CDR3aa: CASVLKAGGGETQYF; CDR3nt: TGTGCCAGCGTATTGAAAGCGGGAGGTGGGGAGACCCAGTACTTC
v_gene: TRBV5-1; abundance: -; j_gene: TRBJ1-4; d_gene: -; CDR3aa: CASSPDIGVNEKLFF; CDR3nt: TGCGCCAGCAGCCCGGACATTGGAGTGAATGAAAAACTGTTTTTT
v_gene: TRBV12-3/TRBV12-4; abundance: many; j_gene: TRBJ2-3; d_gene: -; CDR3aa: CASSFYGARDTQYF; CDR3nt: TGTGCCAGCAGTTTTTATGGGGCGCGAGATACGCAGTATTTT
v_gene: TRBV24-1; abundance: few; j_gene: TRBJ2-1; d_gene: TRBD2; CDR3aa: CATSEGTSGSYYNEQFF; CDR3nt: TGTGCCACCAGTGAAGGGACTAGCGGGAGTTACTACAATGAGCAGTTCTTC
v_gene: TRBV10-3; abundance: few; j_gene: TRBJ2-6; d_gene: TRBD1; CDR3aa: CAISGSGGTGANVLTF; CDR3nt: TGTGCCATCAGTGGTTCAGGGGGCACTGGGGCCAACGTCCTGACTTTC
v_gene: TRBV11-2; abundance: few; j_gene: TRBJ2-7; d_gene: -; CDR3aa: CASSLQQGRYEQYF; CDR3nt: TGTGCCAGCAGCTTGCAACAGGGCAGGTACGAGCAGTACTTC
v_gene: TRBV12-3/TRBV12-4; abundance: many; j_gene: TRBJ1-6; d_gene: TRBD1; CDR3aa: CASRDRGTYNSPLHF; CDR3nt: TGTGCCAGCAGGGACAGGGGTACCTATAATTCACCCCTCCACTTT
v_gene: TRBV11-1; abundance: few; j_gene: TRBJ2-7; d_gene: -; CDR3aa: CASSLRRTSIYEQYF; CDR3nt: TGTGCCAGCAGCTTAAGGCGGACATCAATCTACGAGCAGTACTTC
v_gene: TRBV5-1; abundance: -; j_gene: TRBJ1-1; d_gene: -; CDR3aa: CASSLVGRVNTEAFF; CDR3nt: TGCGCCAGCAGCTTGGTTGGGCGGGTGAACACTGAAGCTTTCTTT
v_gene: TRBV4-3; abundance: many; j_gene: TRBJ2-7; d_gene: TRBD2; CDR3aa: CASSQEAVGGYEQYF; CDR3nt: TGCGCCAGCAGCCAAGAGGCGGTGGGGGGGTACGAGCAGTACTTC
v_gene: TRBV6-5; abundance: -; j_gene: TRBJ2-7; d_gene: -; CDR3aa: CASSYSVERTSFEQYF; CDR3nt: TGTGCCAGCAGTTACTCGGTCGAGCGAACCTCCTTCGAGCAGTACTTC
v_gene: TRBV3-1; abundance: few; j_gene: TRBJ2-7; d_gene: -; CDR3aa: CASSQDGFYEQYF; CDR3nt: TGTGCCAGCAGCCAAGACGGCTTCTACGAGCAGTACTTC
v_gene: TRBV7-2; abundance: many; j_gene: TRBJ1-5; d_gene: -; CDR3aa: CASSLLEGQTQHF; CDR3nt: TGTGCCAGCAGCTTACTTGAGGGCCAAACCCAGCATTTT
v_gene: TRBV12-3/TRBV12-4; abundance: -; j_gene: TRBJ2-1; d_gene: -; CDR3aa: CASSLAFYNEQFF; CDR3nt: TGTGCCAGCAGTTTAGCGTTTTACAATGAGCAGTTCTTC
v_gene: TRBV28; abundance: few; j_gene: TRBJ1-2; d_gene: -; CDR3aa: CASSSPSGSNYGYTF; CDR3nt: TGTGCCAGCAGTTCCCCATCCGGATCTAACTATGGCTACACCTTC
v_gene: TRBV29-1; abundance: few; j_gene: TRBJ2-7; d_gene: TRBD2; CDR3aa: CSVGHGLAGYEQYF; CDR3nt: TGCAGCGTAGGTCACGGGCTAGCGGGCTACGAGCAGTACTTC
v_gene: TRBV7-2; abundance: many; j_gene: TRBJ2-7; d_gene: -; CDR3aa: CASSLERGEQYF; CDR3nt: TGTGCCAGCAGCTTAGAGAGGGGCGAGCAGTACTTC
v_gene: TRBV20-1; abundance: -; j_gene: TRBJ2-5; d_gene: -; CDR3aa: CSARAPWSQETQYF; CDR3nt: TGCAGTGCTAGAGCACCCTGGAGCCAAGAGACCCAGTACTTC
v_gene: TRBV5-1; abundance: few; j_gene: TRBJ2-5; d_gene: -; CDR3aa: CASSLDLGPQETQYF; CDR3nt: TGCGCCAGCAGCTTGGATCTGGGCCCCCAAGAGACCCAGTACTTC
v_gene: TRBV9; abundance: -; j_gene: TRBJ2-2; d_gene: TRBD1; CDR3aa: CASHRGEFTGELFF; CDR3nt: TGTGCCAGTCACAGGGGAGAATTCACCGGGGAGCTGTTTTTT
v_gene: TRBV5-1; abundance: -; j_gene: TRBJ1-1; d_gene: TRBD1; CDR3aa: CASSLGAGQVNTEAFF; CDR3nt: TGCGCCAGCAGCTTGGGGGCGGGACAGGTAAACACTGAAGCTTTCTTT
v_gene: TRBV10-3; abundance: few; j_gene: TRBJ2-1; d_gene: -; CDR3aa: CAISGGLQGEQFF; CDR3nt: TGTGCCATCAGTGGGGGGTTACAGGGTGAGCAGTTCTTC
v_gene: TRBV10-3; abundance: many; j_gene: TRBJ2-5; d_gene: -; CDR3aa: CAISGAAETQYF; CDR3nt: TGTGCCATCAGTGGGGCCGCTGAGACCCAGTACTTC
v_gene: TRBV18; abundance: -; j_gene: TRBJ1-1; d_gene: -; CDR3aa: CASSPYPFEAFF; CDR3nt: TGTGCCAGCTCACCTTATCCTTTCGAAGCTTTCTTT
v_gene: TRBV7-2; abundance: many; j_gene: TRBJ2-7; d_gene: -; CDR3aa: CASSFSPLGRRYEQYF; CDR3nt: TGTGCCAGCAGCTTCTCGCCGTTGGGCAGGAGATACGAGCAGTACTTC
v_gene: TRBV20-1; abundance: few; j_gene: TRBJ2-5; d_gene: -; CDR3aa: CSARLGTLQETQYF; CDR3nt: TGCAGTGCTAGGCTAGGGACTCTCCAAGAGACCCAGTACTTC
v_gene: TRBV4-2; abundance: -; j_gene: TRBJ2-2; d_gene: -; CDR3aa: CASSPSSTATSTGELFF; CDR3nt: TGTGCCAGCAGCCCTTCTTCGACAGCAACTAGCACCGGGGAGCTGTTTTTT
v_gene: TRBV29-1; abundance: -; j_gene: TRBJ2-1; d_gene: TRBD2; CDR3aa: CSVATGGQNEQFF; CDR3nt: TGCAGCGTTGCTACGGGGGGGCAGAATGAGCAGTTCTTC
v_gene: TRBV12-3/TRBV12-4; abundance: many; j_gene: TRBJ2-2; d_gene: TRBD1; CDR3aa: CASSFGWTGFAGELFF; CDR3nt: TGTGCCAGCAGTTTCGGTTGGACAGGCTTTGCCGGGGAGCTGTTTTTT
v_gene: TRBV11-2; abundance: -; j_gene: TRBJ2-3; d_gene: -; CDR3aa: CASSLDLWDTQYF; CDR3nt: TGTGCCAGCAGCTTAGATCTTTGGGATACGCAGTATTTT
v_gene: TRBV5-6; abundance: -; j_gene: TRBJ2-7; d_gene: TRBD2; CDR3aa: CASSLVASGGRTYEQYF; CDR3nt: TGTGCCAGCAGCTTGGTGGCTAGCGGGGGGCGAACCTACGAGCAGTACTTC
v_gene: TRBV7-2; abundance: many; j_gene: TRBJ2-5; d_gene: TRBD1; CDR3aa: CASSIGTGGRGKTQYF; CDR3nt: TGTGCCAGCAGCATCGGGACAGGGGGCCGGGGAAAGACCCAGTACTTC
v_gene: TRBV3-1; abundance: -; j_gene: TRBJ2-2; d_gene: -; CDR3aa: CASCQEGGIAGELFF; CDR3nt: TGTGCCTCCTGCCAAGAAGGTGGGATCGCCGGGGAGCTGTTTTTT
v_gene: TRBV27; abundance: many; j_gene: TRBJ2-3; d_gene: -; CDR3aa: CASNRAGTDTQYF; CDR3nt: TGTGCCAGCAATAGGGCGGGCACAGATACGCAGTATTTT
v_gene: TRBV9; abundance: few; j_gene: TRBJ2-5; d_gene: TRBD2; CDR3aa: CASSVPRTSGQETQYF; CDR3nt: TGTGCCAGCAGCGTACCGAGGACTAGCGGACAAGAGACCCAGTACTTC
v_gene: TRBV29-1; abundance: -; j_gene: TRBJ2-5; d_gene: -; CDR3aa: CSVVSQETQYF; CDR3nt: TGCAGCGTTGTTTCCCAAGAGACCCAGTACTTC